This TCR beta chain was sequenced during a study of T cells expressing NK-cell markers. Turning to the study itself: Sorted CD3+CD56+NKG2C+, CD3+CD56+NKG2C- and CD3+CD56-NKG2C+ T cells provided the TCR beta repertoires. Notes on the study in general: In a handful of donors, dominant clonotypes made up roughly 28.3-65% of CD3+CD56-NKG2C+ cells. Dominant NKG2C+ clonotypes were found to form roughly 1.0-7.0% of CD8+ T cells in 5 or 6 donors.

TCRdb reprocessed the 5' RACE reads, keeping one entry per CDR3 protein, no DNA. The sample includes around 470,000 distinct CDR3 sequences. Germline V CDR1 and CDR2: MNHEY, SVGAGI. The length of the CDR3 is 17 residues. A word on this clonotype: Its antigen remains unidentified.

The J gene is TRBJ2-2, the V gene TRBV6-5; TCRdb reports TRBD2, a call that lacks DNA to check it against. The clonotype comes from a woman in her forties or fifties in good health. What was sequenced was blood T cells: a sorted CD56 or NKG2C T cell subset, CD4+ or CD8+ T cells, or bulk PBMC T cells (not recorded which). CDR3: CASRKAGGELNTGELFF.